The clone carrying this T cell receptor beta chain was detected once. Clones were sequenced by immunoSEQ multiplex PCR, and TCRdb holds only the in-frame ones, with some missing. Of about 2.1 million clones listed, roughly 93% were seen once; the top ten hold about 1.6%. The CDR3 is made up of 11 amino acids. Unmatched junction bases numbered 5, after V lost 6 bases and J lost 9 bases. Germline CDR1 and CDR2: GTSNPN and SVGIG (reference sequence). The sample originates from a study of shared clonotypes between healthy human individuals. Only CD45RO-negative cells positively selected for CCR7 counted as naive CD8 cells, so terminally differentiated effector memory CD45RA+ cells were excluded.

Sequencing used naive CD8+ T cells from PBMCs. This chain connects TRBV30 to TRBJ2-1, with 7 bases identical to TRBD2. This receptor was taken from a man between 18 and 29 years old in good health. Some clones in this sample may be carry-over from other donors' samples. DNA for the CDR3: TGTGCCTGTAGACTAGCCCGTGAGCAGTTCTTC. Encoded protein: CACRLAREQFF.